This entry describes one T cell receptor beta chain. The record originates from a study of blood T cell repertoires in COVID-19. For the study at large: From the United States, Italy and Spain came samples of acute and convalescent COVID-19. In each case, the material was cDNA or gDNA derived from T cells, B-cell-depleted T cells, or PBMCs.

The CDR3 spans 13 residues. Germline V gene lookup returns CDR1 MNHEY and CDR2 SVGAGI. V gave up 2 bases and J gave up 6 bases, with 11 bases separating them. Authors' data handling: Reference gene primer amplification in the assay estimated nucleated cell counts. TCRdb's copy holds only in-frame clones and misses some; the assay was immunoSEQ multiplex PCR. Clone size and the V and J calls come from that table; the DNA yielded D and trimming. The table lists approximately 130,000 clones, roughly four fifths of them singletons. The clonotype comes from a human donor in a cohort sampled during active COVID-19. The genes are TRBV6-5 and TRBJ2-7; TRBD2 is a possible D gene (6 bases). Sequencing was done on a sample of peripheral blood. The CDR3 DNA reads TGTGCCAGCAGTTACGGAGGGGTAGTCGAGCAGTACTTC. It yields the protein CASSYGGVVEQYF.